This TCR beta chain appears in the sequencing data of a study of PD-1 blockade in mismatch repair-deficient tumors. The sample's time point: approximately 9-day in vitro stimulation with candidate neoantigen peptide 6. Details on this clone: The antigen remains undetermined.

Profiled with immunoSEQ multiplex PCR; TCRdb holds only in-frame clones, not every one. Among some 14,000 clones listed, approximately 90% were seen once. The germline V gene has CDR1 MNHEY and CDR2 SVGAGI. The CDR3 is 15 amino acids. The J segment lost 7 bases and the V segment lost 6 bases, leaving 5 bases of the junction unmatched. This chain joins TRBV6-5 and TRBJ2-1, with 14 bases lining up with TRBD2. The source is an adult with mismatch repair-deficient cancer. This specimen consisted of cells cultured in vitro, obtained from a patient treated with pembrolizumab. As DNA, the CDR3 is TGTGCCAGCAGAACCGGGACTAGCGGGGGTAATGAGCAGTTCTTC. Translated, it gives CASRTGTSGGNEQFF.